This T cell receptor (beta chain) came from a study of CD8 T cells in Susac syndrome. CDR3 size: 14 residues. J gave up 5 bases and V 10 bases, and 12 bases lay outside the gene matches. Germline V gene sequence: CDR1 MRHNA, CDR2 SNTAGT. CD8+ and CD4+ T cells from blood underwent TCR beta sequencing. The RNA input was roughly 0.45 to 1 ug, and it was reverse transcribed with random hexamers. Amplification of TCR beta CDR3 across 54 Vbeta and 13 Jbeta was performed with immunoSEQ multiplex PCR. One entry per CDR3 protein, called by TCRdb with MiXCR from the immunoSEQ multiplex PCR reads. The sample yields hundreds of thousands of distinct CDR3 sequences, approximately 85% seen once.

This sequence was found in a human donor with multiple sclerosis. Material: CD8+ T cells from PBMCs. The chain combines TRBV6-4 with TRBJ2-7, with 9 bases aligning to TRBD2. The CDR3 loop reads CAIRGIAGEDEQYF. DNA for the CDR3: TGTGCCATCCGGGGGATAGCGGGGGAGGACGAGCAGTACTTC.